Listed below are T cell receptor beta chains from one sample, sequenced in a study of regulatory T cells in long-lasting Graves disease. One entry per CDR3 protein, called by TCRdb with MiXCR from the multiplex PCR reads. The top ten hold 28% of the sample, which has 350,000 to 450,000 distinct CDR3 sequences, roughly 24% seen once. The source was peripheral blood mononuclear cells (PBMCs), collected when the disease was refractory, from a patient treated with antithyroid drugs. These receptors were taken from a woman in her thirties or forties with Graves disease. CDR3s include the opening cysteine and the closing phenylalanine or tryptophan. The D gene is left open where the match is weak. A row's size may be missing; if present it is once, few, many or a size class.

v_call: TRBV3-1; j_call: TRBJ2-7; clone_size: NA; d_call: NA; cdr3_aa: CASSPTGFEQYF
v_call: TRBV24-1; j_call: TRBJ2-1; clone_size: NA; d_call: TRBD2; cdr3_aa: CATSDPGLAGWSEQFF
v_call: TRBV6-1; j_call: TRBJ1-1; clone_size: many; d_call: NA; cdr3_aa: CASRFGTPYTEAFF
v_call: TRBV5-1; j_call: TRBJ2-5; clone_size: NA; d_call: TRBD2; cdr3_aa: CASSYRLAQETQYF
v_call: TRBV3-1; j_call: TRBJ2-1; clone_size: NA; d_call: NA; cdr3_aa: CASRGREQFF
v_call: TRBV20-1; j_call: TRBJ2-5; clone_size: many; d_call: NA; cdr3_aa: CSASWTARETQYF
v_call: TRBV6-5; j_call: TRBJ1-6; clone_size: once; d_call: TRBD1; cdr3_aa: CAGSYGTGYSPLHF
v_call: TRBV6-1; j_call: TRBJ2-7; clone_size: many; d_call: TRBD2; cdr3_aa: CASSEGLARGDSYEQYF
v_call: TRBV6-1; j_call: TRBJ1-1; clone_size: many; d_call: NA; cdr3_aa: CASSEARGQISTEAFF
v_call: TRBV9; j_call: TRBJ2-7; clone_size: NA; d_call: TRBD2; cdr3_aa: CASSFGGDREQYF
v_call: TRBV28; j_call: TRBJ2-7; clone_size: many; d_call: NA; cdr3_aa: CASTTPGYVSEQYF
v_call: TRBV27; j_call: TRBJ1-6; clone_size: many; d_call: NA; cdr3_aa: CASRPGSNSPLHF
v_call: TRBV28; j_call: TRBJ1-6; clone_size: many; d_call: NA; cdr3_aa: CASSLSSRDSPLHF
v_call: TRBV28; j_call: TRBJ1-5; clone_size: many; d_call: TRBD1; cdr3_aa: CASSSTTGDRNQPQHF
v_call: TRBV7-9; j_call: TRBJ1-2; clone_size: NA; d_call: TRBD1; cdr3_aa: CASSPQQQGAEGYTF
v_call: TRBV7-8; j_call: TRBJ1-6; clone_size: NA; d_call: TRBD1; cdr3_aa: CASSTGTANSPLHF
v_call: TRBV27; j_call: TRBJ2-1; clone_size: NA; d_call: NA; cdr3_aa: CASSFGGLLNEQFF
v_call: TRBV5-1; j_call: NA; clone_size: NA; d_call: TRBD2; cdr3_aa: CASSEGTSGRHEQFF
v_call: TRBV2; j_call: TRBJ1-6; clone_size: many; d_call: NA; cdr3_aa: CASRGDNSPLHF
v_call: TRBV7-9; j_call: TRBJ1-2; clone_size: many; d_call: NA; cdr3_aa: CASSSNRRLGANYGYTF
v_call: TRBV2; j_call: TRBJ2-5; clone_size: many; d_call: TRBD2; cdr3_aa: CASMGTKETQYF
v_call: TRBV24-1; j_call: TRBJ2-3; clone_size: NA; d_call: NA; cdr3_aa: CATKGELTDTQYF
v_call: TRBV6-1; j_call: TRBJ1-2; clone_size: NA; d_call: NA; cdr3_aa: CASSGVYLGYTF
v_call: TRBV5-1; j_call: TRBJ2-5; clone_size: few; d_call: TRBD1; cdr3_aa: CASSPHRGQETQYF
v_call: TRBV29-1; j_call: TRBJ1-1; clone_size: NA; d_call: NA; cdr3_aa: CSATAQRNTEAFF
v_call: TRBV10-1; j_call: TRBJ2-7; clone_size: NA; d_call: TRBD2; cdr3_aa: CASSPFLAGGPIGNEQYF
v_call: TRBV19; j_call: TRBJ1-6; clone_size: many; d_call: TRBD1; cdr3_aa: CASSFSGGDSPLHF
v_call: TRBV5-8; j_call: TRBJ1-5; clone_size: once; d_call: TRBD1; cdr3_aa: CASNRDRAVRMPQHF
v_call: TRBV6-5; j_call: TRBJ2-1; clone_size: once; d_call: TRBD2; cdr3_aa: CASSYIAGGPNEQFF
v_call: TRBV15; j_call: TRBJ1-4; clone_size: NA; d_call: TRBD1; cdr3_aa: CATSRDGTGDEKLFF
v_call: TRBV5-6; j_call: TRBJ1-1; clone_size: few; d_call: NA; cdr3_aa: CASRIGGVGDTEAFF
v_call: TRBV28; j_call: TRBJ1-5; clone_size: NA; d_call: NA; cdr3_aa: CASNPTAYQPQHF